The 3 T cell receptor beta chains listed next were all sequenced from one sample in a study of T cell repertoires in cytomegalovirus infection. TCRdb re-called the reads with MiXCR, one entry per CDR3 protein. The profile shows about 740,000 distinct CDR3 sequences, approximately 40% of them singletons. Specimen: PBMCs. These receptors were taken from a human donor in good health (CMV status not recorded). Some clones in this sample may be carry-over from other donors' samples.

This chain connects TRBV7-2 to TRBJ1-2, with D possibly matching TRBD1 (5 bases). CDR1 SGHTA and CDR2 FQGNSA come from the germline V gene. The CDR3 is 14 residues long. V was pared by 5 bases and J by 6 bases, with 16 bases between. CDR3 in DNA: TGTGCCAGCAGCCCCCCTGGGGGGTACGATGGCTACACCTTC. Protein product: CASSPPGGYDGYTF.

The chain uses TRBV12-3 or TRBV12-4 and TRBJ2-5; TRBD2 aligns across 8 bases. Trimming took 9 bases from V and 5 from J; bases not matched to a gene: 8. This CDR3 comprises 13 residues. The CDR3 nucleotides are TGTGCCAGTCGACTAGCGCTAAAGGAGACCCAGTACTTC. Its translation: CASRLALKETQYF.

This clonotype was seen a few times. The rearrangement uses TRBV25-1 and TRBJ2-7, with D unresolved. Trimming pared 3 bases from V and 3 bases from J, leaving 15 bases between. The CDR3 is made up of 15 amino acids. CDR1 MGHDK and CDR2 SYGVNS come from the germline V gene. The CDR3 sequence is CASSDGIAYVYEQYF. CDR3 DNA: TGTGCCAGCAGTGACGGCATAGCCTACGTCTACGAGCAGTACTTC.